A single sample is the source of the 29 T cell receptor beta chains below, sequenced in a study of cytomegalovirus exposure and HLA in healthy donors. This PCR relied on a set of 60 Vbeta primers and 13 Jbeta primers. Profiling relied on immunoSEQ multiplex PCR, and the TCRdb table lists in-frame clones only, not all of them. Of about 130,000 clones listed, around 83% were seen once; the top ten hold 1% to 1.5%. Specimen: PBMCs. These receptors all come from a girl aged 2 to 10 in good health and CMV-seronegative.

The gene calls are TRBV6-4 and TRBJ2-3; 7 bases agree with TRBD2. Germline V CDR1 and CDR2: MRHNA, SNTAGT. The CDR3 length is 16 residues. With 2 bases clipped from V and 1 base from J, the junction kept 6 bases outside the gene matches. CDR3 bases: TGTGCCAGCAGTGACACTGCGGGGGACCGCACAGATACGCAGTATTTT. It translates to CASSDTAGDRTDTQYF.

CDR3 in amino acids: CAWTSLAGGSYNEQFF. CDR3 coding DNA: TGTGCCTGGACGAGTTTAGCGGGGGGCTCCTACAATGAGCAGTTCTTC. The V call is TRBV30, the J call TRBJ2-1; TRBD2 matches at 10 bases. V gave up 4 bases and J gave up 0 bases; unmatched junction bases: 6. This CDR3 is 16 amino acids long. Germline CDR1 reads GTSNPN; CDR2 reads SVGIG (reference sequence).

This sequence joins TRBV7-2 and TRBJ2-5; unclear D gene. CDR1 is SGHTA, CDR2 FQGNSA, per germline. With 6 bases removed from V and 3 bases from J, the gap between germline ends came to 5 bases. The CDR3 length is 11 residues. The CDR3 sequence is CASSQEETQYF. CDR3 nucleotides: TGTGCCAGCAGTCAGGAAGAGACCCAGTACTTC.

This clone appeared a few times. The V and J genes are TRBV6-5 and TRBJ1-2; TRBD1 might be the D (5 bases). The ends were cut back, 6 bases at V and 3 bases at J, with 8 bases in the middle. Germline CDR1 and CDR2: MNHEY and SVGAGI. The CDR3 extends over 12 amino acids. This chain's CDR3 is CASRKQDYGYTF. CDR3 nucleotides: TGTGCCAGCAGGAAACAGGACTATGGCTACACCTTC.

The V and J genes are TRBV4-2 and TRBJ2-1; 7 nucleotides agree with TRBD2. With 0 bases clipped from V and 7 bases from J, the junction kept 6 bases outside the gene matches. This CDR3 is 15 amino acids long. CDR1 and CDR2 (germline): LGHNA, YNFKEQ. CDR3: CASSQDDGGTNEQFF. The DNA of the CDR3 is TGTGCCAGCAGCCAAGATGACGGGGGGACTAATGAGCAGTTCTTC.

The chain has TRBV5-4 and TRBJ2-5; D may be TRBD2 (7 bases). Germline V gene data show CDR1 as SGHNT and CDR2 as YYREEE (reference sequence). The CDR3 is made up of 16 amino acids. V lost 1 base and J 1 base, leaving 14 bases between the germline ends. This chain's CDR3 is CASSLSVGGVQETQYF. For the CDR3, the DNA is TGTGCCAGCAGCTTGTCTGTAGGGGGGGTCCAAGAGACCCAGTACTTC. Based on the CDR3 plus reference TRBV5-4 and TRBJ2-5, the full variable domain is ETGVTQSPTHLIKTRGQQVTLRCSSQSGHNTVSWYQQALGQGPQFIFQYYREEENGRGNFPPRFSGLQFPNYSSELNVNALELDDSALYLCASSLSVGGVQETQYFGPGTRLLVL.

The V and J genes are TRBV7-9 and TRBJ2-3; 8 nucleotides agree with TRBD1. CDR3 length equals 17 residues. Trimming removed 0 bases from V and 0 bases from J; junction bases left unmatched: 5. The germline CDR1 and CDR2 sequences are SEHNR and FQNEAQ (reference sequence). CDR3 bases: TGTGCCAGCAGCTTAGCGCGGGGACAGGCTAGCACAGATACGCAGTATTTT. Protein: CASSLARGQASTDTQYF. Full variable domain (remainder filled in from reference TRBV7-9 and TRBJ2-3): DTGVSQNPRHKITKRGQNVTFRCDPISEHNRLYWYRQTLGQGPEFLTYFQNEAQLEKSRLLSDRFSAERPKGSFSTLEIQRTEQGDSAMYLCASSLARGQASTDTQYFGPGTRLTVL.

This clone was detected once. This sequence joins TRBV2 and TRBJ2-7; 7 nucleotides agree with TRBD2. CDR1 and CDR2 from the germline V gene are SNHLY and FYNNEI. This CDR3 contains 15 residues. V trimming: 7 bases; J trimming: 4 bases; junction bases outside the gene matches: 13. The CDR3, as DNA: TGTGCCAGCAATGAGCGGGGAGCTGAAAATTACGAGCAGTACTTC. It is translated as CASNERGAENYEQYF.

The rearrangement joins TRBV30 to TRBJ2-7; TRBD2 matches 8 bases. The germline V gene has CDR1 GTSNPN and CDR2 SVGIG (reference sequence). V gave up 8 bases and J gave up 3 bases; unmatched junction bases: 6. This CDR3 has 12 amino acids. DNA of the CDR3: TGTGCCGGGACTAGGGGGGGCTACGAGCAGTACTTC. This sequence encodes CAGTRGGYEQYF.

The CDR3 DNA follows: TGTGCCAGCAGCTTGGATTATTTCGGGAGCACCTACGAGCAGTACTTC. It encodes CASSLDYFGSTYEQYF. The chain is built from TRBV5-5 and TRBJ2-7, with D perhaps TRBD2 (6 bases). Trimming took off 0 bases at V and 2 bases at J, with 15 bases between the two ends. This CDR3 spans 16 amino acids. The germline CDR1 and CDR2 sequences are SGHKS and YYEKEE (reference sequence).

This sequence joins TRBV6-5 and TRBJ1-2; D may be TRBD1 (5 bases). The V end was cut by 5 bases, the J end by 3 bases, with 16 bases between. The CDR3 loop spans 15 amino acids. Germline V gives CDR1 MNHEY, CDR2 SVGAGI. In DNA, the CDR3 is TGTGCCAGCAGTCTCAGGGCAGGGCGCGACTATGGCTACACCTTC. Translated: CASSLRAGRDYGYTF.

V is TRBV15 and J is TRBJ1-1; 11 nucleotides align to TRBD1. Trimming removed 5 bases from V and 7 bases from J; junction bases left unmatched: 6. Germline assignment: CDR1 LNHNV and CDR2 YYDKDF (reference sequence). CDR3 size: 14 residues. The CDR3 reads CATSRTGGDVEAFF. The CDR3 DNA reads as TGTGCCACCAGCCGGACAGGGGGCGACGTTGAAGCTTTCTTT.

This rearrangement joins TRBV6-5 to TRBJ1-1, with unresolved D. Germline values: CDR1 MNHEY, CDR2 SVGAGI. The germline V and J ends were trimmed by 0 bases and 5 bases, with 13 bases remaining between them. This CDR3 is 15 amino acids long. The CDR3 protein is CASSYSHPSWTEAFF. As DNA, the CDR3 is TGTGCCAGCAGTTACTCGCACCCGAGTTGGACTGAAGCTTTCTTT.

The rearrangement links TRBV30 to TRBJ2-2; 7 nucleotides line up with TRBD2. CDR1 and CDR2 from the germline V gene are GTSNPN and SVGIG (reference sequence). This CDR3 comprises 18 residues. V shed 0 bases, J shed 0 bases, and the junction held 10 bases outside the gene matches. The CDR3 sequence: CAWSVLASGNANTGELFF. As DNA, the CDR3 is TGTGCCTGGAGTGTACTGGCTAGCGGAAACGCGAACACCGGGGAGCTGTTTTTT. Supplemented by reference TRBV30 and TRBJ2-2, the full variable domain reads SQTIHQWPATLVQPVGSPLSLECTVEGTSNPNLYWYRQAAGRGLQLLFYSVGIGQISSEVPQNLSASRPQDRQFILSSKKLLLSDSGFYLCAWSVLASGNANTGELFFGEGSRLTVL.

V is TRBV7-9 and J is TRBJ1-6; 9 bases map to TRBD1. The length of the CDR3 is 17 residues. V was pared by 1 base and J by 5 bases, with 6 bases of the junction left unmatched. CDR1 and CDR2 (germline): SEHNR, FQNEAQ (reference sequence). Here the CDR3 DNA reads TGTGCCAGCAGCTTAGAATCAAGGACAGGGGATAATTCACCCCTCCACTTT. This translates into CASSLESRTGDNSPLHF.

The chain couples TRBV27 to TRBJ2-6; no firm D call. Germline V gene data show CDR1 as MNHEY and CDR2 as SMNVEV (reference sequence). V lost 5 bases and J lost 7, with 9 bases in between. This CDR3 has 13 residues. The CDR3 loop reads CASSIRSANVLTF. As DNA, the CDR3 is TGTGCCAGCAGTATTAGGAGTGCCAACGTCCTGACTTTC.

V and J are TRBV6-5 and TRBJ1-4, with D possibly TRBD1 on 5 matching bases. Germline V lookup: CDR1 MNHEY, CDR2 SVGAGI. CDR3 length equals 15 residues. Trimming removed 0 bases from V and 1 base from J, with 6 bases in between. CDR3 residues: CASSYSGGTNEKLFF. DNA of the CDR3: TGTGCCAGCAGTTACTCCGGGGGAACTAATGAAAAACTGTTTTTT.

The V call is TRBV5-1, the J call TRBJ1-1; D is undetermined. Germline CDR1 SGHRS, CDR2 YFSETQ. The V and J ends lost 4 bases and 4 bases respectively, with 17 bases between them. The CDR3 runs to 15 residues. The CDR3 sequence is CASSILGVLGTEAFF. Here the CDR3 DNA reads TGCGCCAGCAGCATCCTCGGGGTGCTAGGCACTGAAGCTTTCTTT.

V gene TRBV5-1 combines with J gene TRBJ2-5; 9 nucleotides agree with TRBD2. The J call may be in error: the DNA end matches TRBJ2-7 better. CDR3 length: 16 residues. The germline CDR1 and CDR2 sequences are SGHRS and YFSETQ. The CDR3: CASSLVGSSGNHEQYF. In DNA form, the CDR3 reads TGCGCCAGCAGCTTGGTCGGGTCTAGCGGGAACCACGAGCAGTACTTC.

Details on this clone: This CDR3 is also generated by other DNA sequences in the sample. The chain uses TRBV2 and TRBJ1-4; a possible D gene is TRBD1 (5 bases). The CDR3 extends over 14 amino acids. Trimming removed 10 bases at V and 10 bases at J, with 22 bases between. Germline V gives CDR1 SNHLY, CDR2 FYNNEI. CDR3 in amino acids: CATEESGVRGKLFF. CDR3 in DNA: TGTGCCACCGAGGAGTCGGGTGTTAGGGGAAAACTGTTTTTT.

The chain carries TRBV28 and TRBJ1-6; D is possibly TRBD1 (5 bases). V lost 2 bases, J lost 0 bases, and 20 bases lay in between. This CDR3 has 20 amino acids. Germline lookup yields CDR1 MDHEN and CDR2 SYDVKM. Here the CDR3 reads CASSLTLRPGGLSYNSPLHF. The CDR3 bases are TGTGCCAGCAGTTTAACCCTACGTCCGGGGGGACTCTCCTATAATTCACCCCTCCACTTT.

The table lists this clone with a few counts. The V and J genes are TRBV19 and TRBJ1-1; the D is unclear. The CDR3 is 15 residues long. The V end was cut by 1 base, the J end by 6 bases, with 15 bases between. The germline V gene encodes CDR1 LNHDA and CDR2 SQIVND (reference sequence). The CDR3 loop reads CASSIGTQRYAEAFF. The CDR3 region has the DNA TGTGCCAGTAGTATAGGAACTCAACGGTACGCTGAAGCTTTCTTT. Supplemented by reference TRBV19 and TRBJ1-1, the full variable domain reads DGGITQSPKYLFRKEGQNVTLSCEQNLNHDAMYWYRQDPGQGLRLIYYSQIVNDFQKGDIAEGYSVSREKKESFPLTVTSAQKNPTAFYLCASSIGTQRYAEAFFGQGTRLTVV.

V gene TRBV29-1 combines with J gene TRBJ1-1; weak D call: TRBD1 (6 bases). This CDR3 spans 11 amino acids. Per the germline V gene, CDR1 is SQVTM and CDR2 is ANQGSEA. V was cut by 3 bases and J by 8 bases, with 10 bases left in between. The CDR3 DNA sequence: TGCAGCGTTGAGTGGGGGCGAGAAGCTTTCTTT. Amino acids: CSVEWGREAFF.

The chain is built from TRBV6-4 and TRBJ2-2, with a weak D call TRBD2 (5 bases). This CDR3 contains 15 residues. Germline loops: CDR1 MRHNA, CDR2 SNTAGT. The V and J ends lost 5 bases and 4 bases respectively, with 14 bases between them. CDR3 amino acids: CASSTRLRATGELFF. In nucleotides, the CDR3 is TGTGCCAGCAGTACTAGACTACGGGCCACCGGGGAGCTGTTTTTT.

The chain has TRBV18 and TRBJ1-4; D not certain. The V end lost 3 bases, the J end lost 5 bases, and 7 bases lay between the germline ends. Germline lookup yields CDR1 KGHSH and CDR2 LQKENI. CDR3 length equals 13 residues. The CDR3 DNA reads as TGTGCCAGCTCACCGGCGCGGAATGAAAAACTGTTTTTT. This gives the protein CASSPARNEKLFF.

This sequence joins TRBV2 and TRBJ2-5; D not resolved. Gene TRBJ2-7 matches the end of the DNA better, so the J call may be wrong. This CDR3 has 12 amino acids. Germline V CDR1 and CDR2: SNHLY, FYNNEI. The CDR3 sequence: CASMESSYEQYF. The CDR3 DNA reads TGTGCCAGCATGGAGAGCTCCTACGAGCAGTACTTC.

This chain's CDR3 is CASSREDRGSMNTEAFF. For the CDR3, the DNA is TGTGCCAGTAGTAGGGAGGACAGGGGTTCCATGAACACTGAAGCTTTCTTT. The genes are TRBV19 and TRBJ1-1; TRBD1 agrees at 9 bases. V dropped 4 bases and J dropped 0; count of bases not matched to a gene: 9. CDR1 and CDR2 from the germline V gene are LNHDA and SQIVND (reference sequence). CDR3 length: 17 residues.

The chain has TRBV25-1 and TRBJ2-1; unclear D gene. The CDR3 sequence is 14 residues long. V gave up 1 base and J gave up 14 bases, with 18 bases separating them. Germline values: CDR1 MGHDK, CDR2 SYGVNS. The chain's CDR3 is CASSEFSSPAAEFF. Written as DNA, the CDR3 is TGTGCCAGCAGTGAATTTAGTAGTCCCGCGGCAGAGTTCTTC. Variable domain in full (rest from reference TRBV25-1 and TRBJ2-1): EADIYQTPRYLVIGTGKKITLECSQTMGHDKMYWYQQDPGMELHLIHYSYGVNSTEKGDLSSESTVSRIRTEHFPLTLESARPSHTSQYLCASSEFSSPAAEFFGPGTRLTVL.

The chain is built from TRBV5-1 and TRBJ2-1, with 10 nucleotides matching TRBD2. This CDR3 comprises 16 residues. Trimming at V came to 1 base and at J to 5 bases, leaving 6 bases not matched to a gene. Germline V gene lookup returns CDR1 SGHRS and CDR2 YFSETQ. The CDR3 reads CASSLSASGRHNEQFF. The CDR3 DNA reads TGCGCCAGCAGCTTGTCGGCTAGCGGGAGACACAATGAGCAGTTCTTC.